This TCR beta chain was found in a study of cytomegalovirus exposure and HLA in healthy donors. The trim removed 1 base at V and 0 bases at J, leaving 14 bases unmatched. The germline V gene encodes CDR1 MGHRA and CDR2 YSYEKL. The CDR3 length is 21 residues. To note about this clone: Its matching antigen is unknown.

General study findings and limits: Prior analysis indicated that the majority of TCR beta V segments exhibited productivity approximately 90% or approximately 30% of the time.

Use of 60 Vbeta and 13 Jbeta primers characterized the PCR. Profiled with immunoSEQ multiplex PCR; TCRdb holds only in-frame clones, not every one. The table shows approximately 220,000 clones, with about four fifths occurring only once. The sequenced sample was PBMCs. The source of this sequence is a man aged 25 to 40 in good health and CMV-seronegative. This chain joins TRBV4-1 and TRBJ1-6; TRBD1 matches 8 bases. The CDR3 reads CASSQVGSGLTGGSYNSPLHF. Written as DNA, the CDR3 is TGCGCCAGCAGCCAAGTTGGCTCAGGCCTTACAGGGGGCTCCTATAATTCACCCCTCCACTTT.